The rows below give T cell receptor beta chains drawn from one sample of a study of blood T cell repertoires in COVID-19. Using immunoSEQ multiplex PCR, the repertoire was profiled, and TCRdb retains in-frame clones only, with some absent. The sample comprises some 100,000 clones, 80% to 90% of which are singletons, and roughly 2.5% rests with the top ten. Material: PBMCs or T cells enriched from blood (not recorded which). The receptors here all came from a woman between 45 and 65 years old who had recovered from COVID-19. The CDR3 runs from the conserved cysteine through the conserved F or W. Each record gives: V gene, J gene, clone size, D gene, CDR3 protein, CDR3 DNA. A D gene is named only where the DNA matches it firmly. The size field is filled for only some rows; it gives once, few, many or a size class.

>TRBV5-6|TRBJ2-7|.|TRBD1
CASSSVDRGPFREQYF
TGTGCCAGCAGCTCAGTTGACAGGGGTCCTTTCCGCGAGCAGTACTTC
>TRBV7-9|TRBJ2-7|.|.
CASTTLEGPTTSEQYF
TGTGCCAGCACTACCCTGGAGGGACCGACGACCTCCGAGCAGTACTTC
>TRBV4-1|TRBJ1-1|.|.
CASSPRDTLGVNTEAFF
TGCGCCAGCAGTCCACGGGACACTCTGGGTGTGAACACTGAAGCTTTCTTT
>TRBV30|TRBJ1-1|few|.
CAWKNSRPFLTEAFF
TGTGCCTGGAAGAACAGTCGACCCTTTCTCACTGAAGCTTTCTTT
>TRBV7-2|TRBJ1-2|.|TRBD1
CASSLGQGGTYGYTF
TGTGCCAGCAGCTTGGGACAGGGCGGGACCTATGGCTACACCTTC
>TRBV6-4|TRBJ2-3|.|TRBD2
CASSTTSGGADTQYF
TGTGCCAGCAGCACGACTAGCGGGGGGGCGGATACGCAGTATTTT
>TRBV12-3/TRBV12-4|TRBJ1-2|.|.
CASSLGQYGGYTF
TGTGCCAGCAGTCTCGGACAGTACGGGGGCTACACCTTC
>TRBV6-5|TRBJ2-3|once|TRBD2
CASSLLGRGGTDTQYF
TGTGCCAGCAGTTTATTAGGCCGGGGGGGAACAGATACGCAGTATTTT
>TRBV7-6|TRBJ2-1|.|TRBD2
CASSLGILASGGANEQFF
TGTGCCAGCAGCTTAGGAATCCTGGCTAGCGGGGGGGCCAATGAGCAGTTCTTC
>TRBV2|TRBJ1-2|few|TRBD1
CASRGQGDGYTF
TGTGCCAGCCGGGGACAGGGCGATGGCTACACCTTC
>TRBV2|TRBJ1-2|.|.
CASSDRGNYGYTF
TGTGCCAGCAGTGATCGGGGAAACTATGGCTACACCTTC
>TRBV6-5|TRBJ1-2|once|.
CASSYRGFNYGYTF
TGTGCCAGCAGTTACAGGGGATTTAACTATGGCTACACCTTC
>TRBV7-2|TRBJ1-1|.|.
CASSPRVGTEAFF
TGTGCCAGCAGCCCACGGGTGGGCACTGAAGCTTTCTTT
>TRBV6-5|TRBJ2-5|.|TRBD2
CASKGLAVQETQYF
TGTGCCAGCAAGGGACTAGCGGTCCAAGAGACCCAGTACTTC
>TRBV5-1|TRBJ1-5|.|.
CASSLATFIGGGNQPQHF
TGCGCCAGCAGCTTGGCCACTTTCATTGGGGGGGGCAATCAGCCCCAGCATTTT
>TRBV7-6|TRBJ2-7|once|TRBD1
CASSLSGTGYHEQYF
TGTGCCAGCAGCTTATCCGGGACAGGGTACCACGAGCAGTACTTC
>TRBV14|TRBJ2-2|.|.
CASSQDPGAGELFF
TGTGCCAGCAGCCAAGATCCGGGAGCCGGGGAGCTGTTTTTT
>TRBV10-3|TRBJ2-4|.|TRBD2
CAISPLAGANIQYF
TGTGCCATCAGTCCACTAGCGGGGGCAAACATTCAGTACTTC
>TRBV27|TRBJ2-7|.|TRBD1
CASSLRQGAYEQYF
TGTGCCAGCAGTTTAAGGCAGGGGGCCTACGAGCAGTACTTC
>TRBV24-1|TRBJ2-7|.|.
CATSDSNSRYEQYF
TGTGCCACCAGTGACTCAAATTCCAGGTACGAGCAGTACTTC
>TRBV27|TRBJ1-1|.|.
CASGRGPEAFF
TGTGCCAGCGGCCGAGGGCCTGAAGCTTTCTTT
>TRBV6-5|TRBJ2-7|.|TRBD1
CASRTTGVRGEQYF
TGTGCCAGCAGGACGACAGGGGTAAGGGGTGAGCAGTACTTC
>TRBV6-2/TRBV6-3|TRBJ2-3|.|.
CASSYPSTDTQYF
TGTGCCAGCAGTTACCCTAGCACAGATACGCAGTATTTT
>TRBV9|TRBJ2-3|once|TRBD2
CASSALAGGLTDTQYF
TGTGCCAGCAGCGCACTAGCGGGAGGGTTGACAGATACGCAGTATTTT
>TRBV28|TRBJ1-4|once|.
CASSPLEISNEKLFF
TGTGCCAGCAGTCCCTTAGAAATTTCGAATGAAAAACTGTTTTTT
>TRBV5-1|TRBJ2-1|.|TRBD2
CASSLLLAGGAREQFF
TGCGCCAGCAGCCTACTACTCGCGGGGGGGGCCCGAGAGCAGTTCTTC
>TRBV30|TRBJ2-1|.|TRBD2
CAWRRLAGGSYNEQFF
TGTGCCTGGAGGCGACTAGCGGGGGGGTCCTACAATGAGCAGTTCTTC
>TRBV28|TRBJ1-5|few|TRBD1
CASSLGQSNQPQHF
TGTGCCAGCAGTTTGGGACAGAGCAATCAGCCCCAGCATTTT
>TRBV11-3|TRBJ2-3|.|TRBD2
CASSPGSGGAADTQYF
TGTGCCAGCAGCCCGGGTAGCGGGGGGGCGGCTGATACGCAGTATTTT
>TRBV2|TRBJ1-2|.|.
CASRGGESSLYGYTF
TGTGCCAGCAGGGGGGGGGAATCATCTCTATATGGCTACACCTTC
>TRBV10-1|TRBJ2-5|.|TRBD1
CASSLDRAGETQYF
TGCGCCAGCAGCCTGGACAGGGCGGGGGAGACCCAGTACTTC
>TRBV6-5|TRBJ1-3|.|.
CASSPKTGSGNTIYF
TGTGCCAGCAGTCCAAAGACAGGTTCTGGAAACACCATATATTTT
>TRBV4-2|TRBJ1-4|.|.
CASSQRVWQGTNEKLFF
TGTGCCAGCAGCCAAAGGGTATGGCAGGGGACTAATGAAAAACTGTTTTTT
>TRBV12-3/TRBV12-4|TRBJ2-1|.|.
CASSLANEQFF
TGTGCCAGCAGTTTGGCCAATGAGCAGTTCTTC
>TRBV28|TRBJ2-1|once|.
CASSLKLYNEQFF
TGTGCCAGCAGTTTAAAACTGTACAATGAGCAGTTCTTC
>TRBV19|TRBJ1-3|.|.
CASSTPLGLSIYF
TGTGCCAGTAGTACACCGCTTGGGCTCTCCATATATTTT
>TRBV7-9|TRBJ2-6|.|.
CATGVQGSSGANVLTF
TGTGCCACCGGAGTACAGGGTAGCTCTGGGGCCAACGTCCTGACTTTC
>TRBV19|TRBJ1-1|few|.
CASSAGNLNTEAFF
TGTGCCAGTAGCGCGGGGAACCTGAACACTGAAGCTTTCTTT
>TRBV3-1/TRBV3-2|TRBJ2-7|.|.
CASSQDMKVEQYF
TGTGCCAGCAGCCAGGACATGAAAGTCGAGCAGTACTTC
>TRBV5-1|TRBJ1-6|.|TRBD1
CASSLGVSRQGNSPLHF
TGCGCCAGCAGCTTGGGTGTGTCGAGACAGGGGAATTCACCCCTCCACTTT
>TRBV30|TRBJ2-7|.|.
CAWTPGPAGEQYF
TGTGCCTGGACCCCGGGCCCGGCGGGAGAGCAGTACTTC
>TRBV5-1|TRBJ1-1|.|.
CASSPVGGLAEAFF
TGCGCCAGCAGCCCTGTGGGGGGGCTGGCTGAAGCTTTCTTT
>TRBV7-3|TRBJ2-1|.|TRBD2
CASSLGTRVGNEQFF
TGTGCCAGCAGCTTAGGGACTAGGGTGGGCAATGAGCAGTTCTTC
>TRBV5-6|TRBJ1-6|.|TRBD1
CASSPGQKNNSPLHF
TGTGCCAGCAGCCCGGGACAGAAGAATAATTCACCCCTCCACTTT
>TRBV7-9|TRBJ1-2|.|.
CASSLQVDLSPNYGYTF
TGTGCCAGCAGCTTACAGGTGGACTTAAGCCCTAACTATGGCTACACCTTC
>TRBV6-5|TRBJ2-7|.|.
CASSYSTQYEQYF
TGTGCCAGCAGTTACTCGACTCAATACGAGCAGTACTTC
>TRBV9|TRBJ1-1|once|.
CASSIHGNTEAFF
TGTGCCAGCAGCATCCACGGGAACACTGAAGCTTTCTTT
>TRBV3-1/TRBV3-2|TRBJ2-5|once|TRBD2
CASSQVTSGGRGRETQYF
TGTGCCAGCAGCCAAGTGACTAGCGGGGGGAGAGGTCGCGAGACCCAGTACTTC